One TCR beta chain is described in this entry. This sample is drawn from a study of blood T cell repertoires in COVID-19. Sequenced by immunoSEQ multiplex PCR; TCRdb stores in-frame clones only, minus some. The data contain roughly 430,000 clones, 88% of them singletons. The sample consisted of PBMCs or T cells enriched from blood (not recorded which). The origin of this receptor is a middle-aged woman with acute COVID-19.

The CDR3 protein is CAWSRDRDSNQPQHF. In DNA form, the CDR3 reads TGTGCCTGGAGTCGAGACAGGGATAGCAATCAGCCCCAGCATTTT. The gene calls are TRBV30 and TRBJ1-5; 7 bases fit TRBD1. Per germline, CDR1 GTSNPN and CDR2 SVGIG (reference sequence). The CDR3 is made up of 15 amino acids. V dropped 2 bases and J dropped 0; count of bases not matched to a gene: 4.